The T cell receptor (beta chain) described here comes from a study of blood T cells in healthy people across ages. Trimming left V 2 bases short and J 0 bases short, with 11 bases between. The CDR3 covers 15 residues. Germline CDR1 reads SGHAT; CDR2 reads FQNNGV. Drawn from each donor were 7.5 to 10 milliliters of peripheral blood. Per-sample yields of isolated PBMCs were at least 7 million. The total RNA that was extracted per sample amounted to at least 5 micrograms. A second PCR, run for about 7 to 11 cycles, used a sample-barcoded 5' primer plus a J-beta primer mix. Template switching added a 12-random-nucleotide identifier to every cDNA molecule. One entry per CDR3 protein, called by TCRdb with MiXCR from the 5' RACE reads. The profile shows about 970,000 distinct CDR3 sequences, around 54% of them singletons.

This chain links TRBV11-2 with TRBJ2-7; a weak D match, TRBD1 (6 bases). The material sequenced was blood. This TCR derives from a woman in her fifties or sixties in good health. CDR3 amino acids: CASSLNRDRSYEQYF. The CDR3 bases are TGTGCCAGCAGCTTAAACAGGGACCGCTCCTACGAGCAGTACTTC.